This TCR beta chain was identified during a study of blood T cell repertoires in COVID-19. At the level of the study: Samples representing acute and convalescent COVID-19 were sourced from the United States, Italy and Spain. Sample material is recorded as cDNA or gDNA derived from T cells, B-cell-depleted T cells, or PBMCs.

Germline values: CDR1 SGHAT, CDR2 FQNNGV. After removal of 2 bases from V and 3 bases from J, the junction contained 3 bases not matched to a gene. This CDR3 contains 15 residues. Under the authors' procedure: Amplification from reference gene primers served as the basis for estimated nucleated cell counts. Profiled with immunoSEQ multiplex PCR; TCRdb holds only in-frame clones, not every one. The V and J calls and clone size were taken over from that table, and D and trimming were inferred from the DNA. The data show about 140,000 clones, with 85% to 90% seen just once and 8% to 13% held by the top ten. This clone was observed once.

The chain combines TRBV11-2 with TRBJ1-5; TRBD1 matches at 8 bases. The sequenced material came from peripheral blood. The receptor was isolated from an elderly woman with acute or convalescent COVID-19. CDR3 amino acids: CASSLQGAINQPQHF. Written as DNA, the CDR3 is TGTGCCAGCAGCTTACAGGGGGCCATCAATCAGCCCCAGCATTTT.